The sequence of this T cell receptor beta chain was determined in a study of shared clonotypes between healthy human individuals. Using immunoSEQ multiplex PCR, the repertoire was profiled, and TCRdb retains in-frame clones only, with some absent. In the table there are 2 million or so clones, approximately 95% of which are singletons. Germline loops: CDR1 LNHDA, CDR2 SQIVND (reference sequence). The J segment lost 3 bases and the V segment lost 5 bases, leaving 10 bases of the junction unmatched. The CDR3 sequence is 17 residues long. Naive CD8 cells were CD45RO-negative, positively selected for CCR7, excluding terminally differentiated effector memory CD45RA+ cells. This clone has a handful of counts. Antigen: not known. Study outcomes and limitations: Limited genetic and exposure-history diversity came from having few donors.

The sequenced sample was naive CD8+ T cells sorted from blood. This clonotype originated in a man aged 18 to 30 in good health. The chain is built from TRBV19 and TRBJ1-2, with 12 bases that match TRBD1. This CDR3 reads CASSPLGQGASDYGYTF. The CDR3 DNA reads as TGTGCCAGTAGTCCACTGGGACAGGGGGCTTCGGACTATGGCTACACCTTC. The full variable domain, completed using reference TRBV19 and TRBJ1-2, is DGGITQSPKYLFRKEGQNVTLSCEQNLNHDAMYWYRQDPGQGLRLIYYSQIVNDFQKGDIAEGYSVSREKKESFPLTVTSAQKNPTAFYLCASSPLGQGASDYGYTFGSGTRLTVV.